Detailed here is one T cell receptor beta chain. What it binds is unknown. This record comes from a study of cytomegalovirus exposure and HLA in healthy donors. Study-wide findings and caveats: In an earlier analysis, in around 590 donors, most V segments appeared productive either ~87% or ~30% of the time. V- and J-gene trimming in TCR beta was tied to a missense DCLRE1C variant by an analysis performed later.

With 60 Vbeta and 13 Jbeta primers, the PCR was carried out. The repertoire was sequenced with immunoSEQ multiplex PCR; TCRdb's copy has only in-frame clones and lacks some. The sample holds 200,000 to 250,000 clones, roughly 70% seen once. The CDR3 sequence is 16 residues long. Per germline, CDR1 SQVTM and CDR2 ANQGSEA. With 4 bases removed from V and 6 bases from J, the gap between germline ends came to 24 bases. The material sequenced was PBMCs. The chain uses TRBV29-1 and TRBJ1-2; perhaps TRBD1 as D (5 bases). The receptor was derived from a middle-aged man in good health and CMV-seropositive. The CDR3 DNA reads TGCAGCGTTGGATCCCTTGACCCCGCAGGGAGGCATGGCTACACCTTC. This codes for CSVGSLDPAGRHGYTF.